This T cell receptor (beta chain) was documented in a study of T-cell memory formation after mild COVID-19. From germline, CDR1 is MNHEY and CDR2 SVGEGT. CDR3 length equals 13 residues. Trimming removed 9 bases at V and 3 bases at J, with 12 bases between. Each CDR3 protein gets one entry after TCRdb re-called the 5' RACE reads with MiXCR. Among 65,000 to 95,000 distinct CDR3 sequences listed, around 13% were seen once. This chain joins TRBV6-2 or TRBV6-3 and TRBJ2-1; D ambiguous. The sequence derives from a man aged 18-30 years who had mild COVID-19 (a few samples of this study predate the infection). Cell type and time point are not known. The sequenced material came from PBMCs or a T cell subset sorted from them (not recorded which). CDR3 nucleotide sequence: TGTGCCAGTGGGCAGTCAGGCTACAATGAGCAGTTCTTC. Translated, it gives CASGQSGYNEQFF.